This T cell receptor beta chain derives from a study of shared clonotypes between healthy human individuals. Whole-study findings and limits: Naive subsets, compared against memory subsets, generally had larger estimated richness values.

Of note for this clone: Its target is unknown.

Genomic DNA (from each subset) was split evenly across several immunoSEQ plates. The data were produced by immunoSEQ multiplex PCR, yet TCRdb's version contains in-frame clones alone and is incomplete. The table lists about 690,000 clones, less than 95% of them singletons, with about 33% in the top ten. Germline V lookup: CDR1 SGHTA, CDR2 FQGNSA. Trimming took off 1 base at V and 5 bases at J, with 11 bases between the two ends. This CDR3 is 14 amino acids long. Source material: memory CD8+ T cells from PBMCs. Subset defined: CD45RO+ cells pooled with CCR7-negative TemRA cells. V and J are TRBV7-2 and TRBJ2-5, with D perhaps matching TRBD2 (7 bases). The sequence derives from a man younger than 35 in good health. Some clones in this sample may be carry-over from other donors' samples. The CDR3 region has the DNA TGTGCCAGCAGCTTAGATGGGAGGGGGGAGACCCAGTACTTC. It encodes CASSLDGRGETQYF.